The 18 T cell receptor beta chains presented below share a single source sample, sequenced in a study of early T cells in non-severe SARS-CoV-2 infection. MiXCR, run by TCRdb on the 5' RACE reads, gives a single entry per CDR3 protein. The table shows more than 20,000 distinct CDR3 sequences, with about 4.4% occurring only once. Material: whole blood. Receptors originate from an adult who was a healthcare worker with PCR-confirmed SARS-CoV-2 infection or an uninfected control (not recorded which).

Many counts were recorded for this clonotype. V is TRBV27 and J is TRBJ1-5; TRBD1 matches at 10 bases. This CDR3 is 19 amino acids long. V shed 1 base, J shed 4 bases, and the junction held 13 bases outside the gene matches. CDR1 is MNHEY and CDR2 is SMNVEV in the germline V gene (reference sequence). The CDR3 protein is CASSLLPLYGTGENQPQHF. The CDR3 region has the DNA TGTGCCAGCAGTTTATTACCCCTCTATGGGACAGGGGAAAATCAGCCCCAGCATTTT.

A few counts support this clonotype. The chain combines TRBV18 with TRBJ1-6, with D tentatively TRBD1 (5 bases). This CDR3 has 13 residues. V was trimmed by 8 bases and J by 7 bases, leaving 12 bases between them. Germline CDR1 KGHSH, CDR2 LQKENI. The CDR3 nucleotides are TGTGCCAGCCATGGAGGGACCAATTCACCCCTCCACTTT. Its protein is CASHGGTNSPLHF.

In this sample, this clonotype turned up many times. The rearrangement uses TRBV20-1 and TRBJ1-2; D not resolved. Germline V lookup: CDR1 DFQATT, CDR2 SNEGSKA (reference sequence). Trimming removed 5 bases from V and 0 bases from J, with 13 bases in between. The CDR3 is 14 residues long. The CDR3 DNA reads as TGCAGTGCTGAAAACAGCGAGACTAACTATGGCTACACCTTC. Its protein product is CSAENSETNYGYTF.

This clonotype was found a few times. The chain is built from TRBV20-1 and TRBJ2-1, with 7 bases matching TRBD2. Trimming removed 1 base from V and 2 bases from J; junction bases left unmatched: 5. The CDR3 contains 15 residues. CDR1 is DFQATT and CDR2 is SNEGSKA in the germline V gene (reference sequence). CDR3 sequence (DNA): TGCAGTGCTAGAGTTTCCGGGAGGACCTACAATGAGCAGTTCTTC. Its protein is CSARVSGRTYNEQFF.

Ten or more counts support this clonotype. The genes are TRBV7-8 and TRBJ1-1; tentatively, D is TRBD1 (5 bases). Per germline, CDR1 SGHVS and CDR2 FQNEAQ. The V end lost 5 bases, the J end lost 1 base, and 20 bases lay between the germline ends. The CDR3 is 17 residues long. The CDR3 DNA reads as TGTGCCAGCAGCGTCCCGGGACTCATGATGCCGAACACTGAAGCTTTCTTT. Translated, it gives CASSVPGLMMPNTEAFF.

Concerning this clonotype itself: With a much larger clone just one base away, this may be a read error. This chain connects TRBV29-1 to TRBJ1-2; tentative D call: TRBD1 (6 bases). The germline gives CDR1 SQVTM, CDR2 ANQGSEA. Trimming pared 4 bases from V and 5 bases from J, leaving 20 bases between. The CDR3 runs 15 residues. CDR3 sequence: CSVGDQDRAGYGYTF. The CDR3 coding sequence is TGCAGCGTTGGGGACCAGGACAGAGCTGGTTATGGCTACACCTTC.

The chain recombines TRBV7-8 with TRBJ2-2; 10 bases map to TRBD2. CDR3 length equals 19 residues. The germline gives CDR1 SGHVS, CDR2 FQNEAQ. J was trimmed by 6 bases and V by 5 bases; bases with no gene match: 18. The CDR3 DNA sequence: TGTGCCAGCAGCCCCCTGAGCAGCGGGAGGGCCGGGAGGGCCGGGGAGCTGTTTTTT. It encodes CASSPLSSGRAGRAGELFF.

This clonotype appeared many times. The chain has TRBV2 and TRBJ2-7, with D maybe TRBD2 (6 bases). Germline V gene sequence: CDR1 SNHLY, CDR2 FYNNEI. CDR3 size: 17 residues. Trimming took 7 bases from V and 3 from J, leaving 25 bases between them. This CDR3 is CASTPGVVQGGYYEQYF. DNA of the CDR3: TGTGCCAGCACCCCGGGGGTGGTACAAGGCGGCTACTACGAGCAGTACTTC.

CDR3 loop: CASRLAGVWDEQFF. The CDR3 DNA reads as TGTGCCAGCAGACTAGCGGGAGTCTGGGATGAGCAGTTCTTC. The rearrangement uses TRBV6-5 and TRBJ2-1; 11 nucleotides match TRBD2. The CDR3 runs 14 residues. With 6 bases clipped from V and 8 bases from J, the junction kept 6 bases outside the gene matches. Germline CDR1 and CDR2: MNHEY and SVGAGI.

This clonotype was recorded at least ten times. This sequence joins TRBV28 and TRBJ2-1; TRBD2 matches at 13 bases. Germline assignment: CDR1 MDHEN and CDR2 SYDVKM. The junction had 7 bases not matched to a gene; V was cut back by 4 bases and J by 7 bases. This CDR3 has 16 residues. The CDR3 DNA reads TGTGCCAGCAGTTCCTGGACTAGCGGGAGAGGGAATGAGCAGTTCTTC. It is translated as CASSSWTSGRGNEQFF. The full variable domain, with the rest looked up from reference TRBV28 and TRBJ2-1, is DVKVTQSSRYLVKRTGEKVFLECVQDMDHENMFWYRQDPGLGLRLIYFSYDVKMKEKGDIPEGYSVSREKKERFSLILESASTNQTSMYLCASSSWTSGRGNEQFFGPGTRLTVL.

At least ten counts were recorded for this clonotype. The rearrangement uses TRBV28 and TRBJ2-2; TRBD2 aligns across 8 bases. V lost 9 bases to trimming and J lost 4 bases; unmatched junction nucleotides: 10. The germline V gene encodes CDR1 MDHEN and CDR2 SYDVKM. The CDR3 runs 15 residues. The CDR3 reads CASSGPGGVTGELFF. The CDR3 DNA sequence: TGTGCCAGTTCGGGGCCGGGAGGGGTCACCGGGGAGCTGTTTTTT.

Many counts were recorded for this clonotype. This rearrangement joins TRBV29-1 to TRBJ2-7; 10 bases line up with TRBD2. After removal of 4 bases from V and 4 bases from J, the junction contained 1 base not matched to a gene. Germline V gives CDR1 SQVTM, CDR2 ANQGSEA. The CDR3 has 12 residues. The CDR3 loop is CSVGLAGYEQYF. CDR3 nucleotides: TGCAGCGTTGGACTAGCGGGTTACGAGCAGTACTTC.

This clonotype was picked up many times. The chain carries TRBV10-3 and TRBJ2-4, with D perhaps matching TRBD1 or TRBD2 (5 bases each). The V end was cut by 2 bases, the J end by 0 bases, with 14 bases between. The CDR3 consists of 17 residues. Looked up from germline, CDR1 is ENHRY and CDR2 is SYGVKD. The CDR3: CAISEAQMGVAKNIQYF. In DNA form, the CDR3 reads TGTGCCATCAGTGAGGCCCAGATGGGGGTAGCCAAAAACATTCAGTACTTC.

This clonotype was recorded at least ten times. This chain connects TRBV7-9 to TRBJ2-7; TRBD1 matches 7 bases. V dropped 5 bases and J dropped 5; count of bases not matched to a gene: 3. Germline CDR1 and CDR2: SEHNR and FQNEAQ (reference sequence). The CDR3 length is 12 residues. The CDR3 nucleotides are TGTGCCAGCAGCCGCACAGGGGACGAGCAGTACTTC. It translates to CASSRTGDEQYF.

Relative to its sample, this clonotype is medium-sized (0.01 to 0.1%). The CDR3 DNA reads TGCAGTGCCCGCGGCAATTTTCATGAGCAGTTCTTC. The encoded protein is CSARGNFHEQFF. The chain links TRBV20-1 to TRBJ2-1, with D unclear. Germline V gives CDR1 DFQATT, CDR2 SNEGSKA (reference sequence). The CDR3 sequence is 12 residues long. V lost 6 bases and J 8 bases, leaving 14 bases between the germline ends.

This clonotype has only a few counts. V and J are TRBV3-1 and TRBJ2-3; D is possibly TRBD2 (6 bases). V lost 0 bases to trimming and J lost 4 bases, with 8 bases between them. This CDR3 spans 14 amino acids. Germline lookup yields CDR1 LGHDT and CDR2 YNNKEL (reference sequence). The CDR3 sequence is CASSQERGSDTQYF. CDR3 bases: TGTGCCAGCAGCCAAGAACGGGGGTCAGATACGCAGTATTTT.

This clonotype was counted a few times. The rearrangement uses TRBV11-3 and TRBJ1-1; D is unresolved. Germline V lookup: CDR1 SGHNT, CDR2 YENEEA. The V and J ends lost 0 bases and 0 bases respectively, with 5 bases between them. The CDR3 has 14 residues. The CDR3, as DNA: TGTGCCAGCAGCTTAGACTCTCTGAACACTGAAGCTTTCTTT. Translating it yields CASSLDSLNTEAFF. The full variable domain, in which reference TRBV11-3 and TRBJ1-1 provide the parts outside the CDR3, is EAGVVQSPRYKIIEKKQPVAFWCNPISGHNTLYWYLQNLGQGPELLIRYENEEAVDDSQLPKDRFSAERLKGVDSTLKIQPAELGDSAVYLCASSLDSLNTEAFFGQGTRLTVV.

This clonotype was found many times. The chain employs TRBV7-9 and TRBJ2-1, with TRBD2 identical over 14 bases. Germline V CDR1 and CDR2: SEHNR, FQNEAQ (reference sequence). V lost 4 bases and J lost 5; bases outside the gene matches: 7. The CDR3 is 17 amino acids. CDR3 region: CASSSGTSGRPHNEQFF. The CDR3 DNA sequence: TGTGCCAGCAGCTCGGGGACTAGCGGGAGACCACACAATGAGCAGTTCTTC.